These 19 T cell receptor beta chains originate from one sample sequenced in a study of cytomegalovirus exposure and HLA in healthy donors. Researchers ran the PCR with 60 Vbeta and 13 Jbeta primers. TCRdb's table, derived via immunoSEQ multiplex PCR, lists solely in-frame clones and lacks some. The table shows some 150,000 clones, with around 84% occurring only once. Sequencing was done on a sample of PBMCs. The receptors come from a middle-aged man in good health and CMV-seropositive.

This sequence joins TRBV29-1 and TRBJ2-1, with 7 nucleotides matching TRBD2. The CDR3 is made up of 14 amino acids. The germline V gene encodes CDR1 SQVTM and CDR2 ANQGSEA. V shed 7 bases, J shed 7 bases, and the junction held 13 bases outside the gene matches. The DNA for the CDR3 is TGCAGCGCCCTGAGCGGGAAAGAGGGGAATGAGCAGTTCTTC. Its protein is CSALSGKEGNEQFF.

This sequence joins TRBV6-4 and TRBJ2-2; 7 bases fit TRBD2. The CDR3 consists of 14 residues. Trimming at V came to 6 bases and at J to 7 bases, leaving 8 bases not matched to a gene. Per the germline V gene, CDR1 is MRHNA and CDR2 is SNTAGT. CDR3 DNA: TGTGCCAGCAGCGCCGGACTAGAGGGCGGGGAGCTGTTTTTT. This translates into CASSAGLEGGELFF.

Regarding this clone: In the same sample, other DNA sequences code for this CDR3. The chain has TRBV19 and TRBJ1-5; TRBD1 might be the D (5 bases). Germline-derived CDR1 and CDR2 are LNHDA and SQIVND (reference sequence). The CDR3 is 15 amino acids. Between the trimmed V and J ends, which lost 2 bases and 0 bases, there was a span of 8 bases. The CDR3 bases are TGTGCCAGTAGTATACAGGGCCCTAGCAATCAGCCCCAGCATTTT. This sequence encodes CASSIQGPSNQPQHF. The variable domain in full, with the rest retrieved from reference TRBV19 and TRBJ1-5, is DGGITQSPKYLFRKEGQNVTLSCEQNLNHDAMYWYRQDPGQGLRLIYYSQIVNDFQKGDIAEGYSVSREKKESFPLTVTSAQKNPTAFYLCASSIQGPSNQPQHFGDGTRLSIL.

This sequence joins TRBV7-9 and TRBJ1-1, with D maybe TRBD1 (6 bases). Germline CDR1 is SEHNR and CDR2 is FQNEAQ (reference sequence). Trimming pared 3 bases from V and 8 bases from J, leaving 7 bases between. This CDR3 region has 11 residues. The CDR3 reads CASSLQGEAFF. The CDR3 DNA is TGTGCCAGCAGCTTGCAGGGGGAAGCTTTCTTT.

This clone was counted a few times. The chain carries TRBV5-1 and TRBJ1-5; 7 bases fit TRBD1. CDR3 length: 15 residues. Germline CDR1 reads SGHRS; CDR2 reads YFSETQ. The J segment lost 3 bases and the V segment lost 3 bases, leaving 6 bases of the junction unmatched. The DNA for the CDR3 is TGCGCCAGCAGCTGGGTGACAGGGCCCAATCAGCCCCAGCATTTT. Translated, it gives CASSWVTGPNQPQHF. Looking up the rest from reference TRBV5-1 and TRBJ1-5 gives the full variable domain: KAGVTQTPRYLIKTRGQQVTLSCSPISGHRSVSWYQQTPGQGLQFLFEYFSETQRNKGNFPGRFSGRQFSNSRSEMNVSTLELGDSALYLCASSWVTGPNQPQHFGDGTRLSIL.

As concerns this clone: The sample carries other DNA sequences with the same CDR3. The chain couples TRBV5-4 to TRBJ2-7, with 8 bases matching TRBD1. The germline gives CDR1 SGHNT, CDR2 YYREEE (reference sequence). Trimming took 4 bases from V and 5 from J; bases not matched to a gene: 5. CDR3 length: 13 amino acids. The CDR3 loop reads CASSRQGADEQYF. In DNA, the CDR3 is TGTGCCAGCAGCCGGCAGGGGGCCGACGAGCAGTACTTC. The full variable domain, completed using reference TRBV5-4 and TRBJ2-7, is ETGVTQSPTHLIKTRGQQVTLRCSSQSGHNTVSWYQQALGQGPQFIFQYYREEENGRGNFPPRFSGLQFPNYSSELNVNALELDDSALYLCASSRQGADEQYFGPGTRLTVT.

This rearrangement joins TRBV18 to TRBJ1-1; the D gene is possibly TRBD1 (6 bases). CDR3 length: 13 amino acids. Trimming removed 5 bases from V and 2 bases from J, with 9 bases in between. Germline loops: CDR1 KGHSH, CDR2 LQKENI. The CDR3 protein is CASSGGANTEAFF. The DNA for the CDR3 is TGTGCCAGCTCAGGGGGGGCAAACACTGAAGCTTTCTTT. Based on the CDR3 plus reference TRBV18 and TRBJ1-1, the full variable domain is NAGVMQNPRHLVRRRGQEARLRCSPMKGHSHVYWYRQLPEEGLKFMVYLQKENIIDESGMPKERFSAEFPKEGPSILRIQQVVRGDSAAYFCASSGGANTEAFFGQGTRLTVV.

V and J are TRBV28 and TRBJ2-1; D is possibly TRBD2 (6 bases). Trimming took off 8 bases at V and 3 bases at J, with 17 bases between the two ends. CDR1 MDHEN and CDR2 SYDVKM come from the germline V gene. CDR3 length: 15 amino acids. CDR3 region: CASLGEAEGYNEQFF. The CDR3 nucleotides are TGTGCCAGCCTTGGGGAAGCGGAGGGCTACAATGAGCAGTTCTTC.

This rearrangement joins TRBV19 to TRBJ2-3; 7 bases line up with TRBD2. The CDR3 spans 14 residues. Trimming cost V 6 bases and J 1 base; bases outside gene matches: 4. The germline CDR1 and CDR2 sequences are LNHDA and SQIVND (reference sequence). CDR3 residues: CASRPAGRTDTQYF. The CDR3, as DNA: TGTGCCAGTAGGCCAGCGGGACGCACAGATACGCAGTATTTT.

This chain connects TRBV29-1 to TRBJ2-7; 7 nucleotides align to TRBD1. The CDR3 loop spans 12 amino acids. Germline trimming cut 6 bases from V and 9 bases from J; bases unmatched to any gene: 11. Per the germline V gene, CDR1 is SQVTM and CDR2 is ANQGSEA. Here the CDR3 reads CSVLDGRDRQYF. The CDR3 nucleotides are TGCAGCGTATTAGACGGACGGGACAGGCAGTACTTC.

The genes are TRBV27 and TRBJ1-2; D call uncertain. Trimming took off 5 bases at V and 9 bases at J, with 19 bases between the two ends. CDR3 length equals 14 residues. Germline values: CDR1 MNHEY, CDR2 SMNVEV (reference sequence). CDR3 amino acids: CASSPQNLLLSYTF. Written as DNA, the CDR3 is TGTGCCAGCAGTCCCCAAAATCTCCTTCTAAGCTACACCTTC.

The CDR3, as DNA: TGTGCCAGCAGCTTCGGGACAGGGAAAGAGACCCAGTACTTC. This gives the protein CASSFGTGKETQYF. This chain connects TRBV7-7 to TRBJ2-5; 9 nucleotides agree with TRBD1. CDR1 and CDR2 from the germline V gene are SSHAT and FNYEAQ (reference sequence). This CDR3 has 14 amino acids. The ends lost 3 bases at V and 3 bases at J; junction bases unmatched: 2.

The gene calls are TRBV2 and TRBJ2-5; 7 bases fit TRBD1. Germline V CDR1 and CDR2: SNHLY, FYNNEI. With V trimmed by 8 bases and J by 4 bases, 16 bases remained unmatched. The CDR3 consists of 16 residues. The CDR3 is CASHRQGRLRAETQYF. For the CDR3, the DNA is TGTGCCAGCCACCGACAGGGCAGGTTACGTGCAGAGACCCAGTACTTC. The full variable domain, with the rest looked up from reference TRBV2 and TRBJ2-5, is EPEVTQTPSHQVTQMGQEVILRCVPISNHLYFYWYRQILGQKVEFLVSFYNNEISEKSEIFDDQFSVERPDGSNFTLKIRSTKLEDSAMYFCASHRQGRLRAETQYFGPGTRLLVL.

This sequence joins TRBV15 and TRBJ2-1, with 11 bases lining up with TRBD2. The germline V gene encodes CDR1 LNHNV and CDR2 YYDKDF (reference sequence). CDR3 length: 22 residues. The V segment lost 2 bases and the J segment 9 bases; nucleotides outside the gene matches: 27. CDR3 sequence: CATSRSGTKASGRHTRPSEQFF. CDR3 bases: TGTGCCACCAGCAGATCGGGGACTAAGGCTAGCGGGAGGCACACCCGCCCAAGTGAGCAGTTCTTC.

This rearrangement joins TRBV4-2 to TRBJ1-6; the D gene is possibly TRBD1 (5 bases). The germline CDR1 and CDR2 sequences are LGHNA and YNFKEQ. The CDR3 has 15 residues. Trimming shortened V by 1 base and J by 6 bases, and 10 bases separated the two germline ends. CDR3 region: CASSQATRVNSPLHF. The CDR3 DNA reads TGTGCCAGCAGCCAAGCTACCAGGGTTAATTCACCCCTCCACTTT.

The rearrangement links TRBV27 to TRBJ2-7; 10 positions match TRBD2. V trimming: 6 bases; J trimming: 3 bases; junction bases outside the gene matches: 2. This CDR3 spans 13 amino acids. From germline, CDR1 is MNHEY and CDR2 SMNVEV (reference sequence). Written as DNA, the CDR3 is TGTGCCAGCAGGGGGACTAGCGACTACGAGCAGTACTTC. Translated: CASRGTSDYEQYF.

The CDR3 here is CASSGGYGNGYTF. The CDR3, as DNA: TGTGCCAGCAGTGGAGGGTATGGCAATGGCTACACCTTC. This rearrangement joins TRBV6-4 to TRBJ1-2; D is uncertain. The V gene lost 4 bases and the J gene lost 6 bases, with 12 bases spanning the gap. CDR3 length: 13 amino acids. Germline lookup yields CDR1 MRHNA and CDR2 SNTAGT.

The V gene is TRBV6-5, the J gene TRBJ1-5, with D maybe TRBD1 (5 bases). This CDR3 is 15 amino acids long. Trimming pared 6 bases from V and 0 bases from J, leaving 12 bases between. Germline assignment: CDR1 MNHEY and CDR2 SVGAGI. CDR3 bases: TGTGCCAGCAGGGCTAGGACAACTAGCAATCAGCCCCAGCATTTT. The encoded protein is CASRARTTSNQPQHF.

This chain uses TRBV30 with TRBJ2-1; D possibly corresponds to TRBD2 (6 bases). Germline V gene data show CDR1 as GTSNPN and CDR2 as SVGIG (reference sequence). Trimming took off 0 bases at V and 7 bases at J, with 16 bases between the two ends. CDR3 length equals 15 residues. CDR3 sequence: CAWSVSGSPWNEQFF. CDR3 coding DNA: TGTGCCTGGAGTGTATCCGGGAGCCCGTGGAATGAGCAGTTCTTC.